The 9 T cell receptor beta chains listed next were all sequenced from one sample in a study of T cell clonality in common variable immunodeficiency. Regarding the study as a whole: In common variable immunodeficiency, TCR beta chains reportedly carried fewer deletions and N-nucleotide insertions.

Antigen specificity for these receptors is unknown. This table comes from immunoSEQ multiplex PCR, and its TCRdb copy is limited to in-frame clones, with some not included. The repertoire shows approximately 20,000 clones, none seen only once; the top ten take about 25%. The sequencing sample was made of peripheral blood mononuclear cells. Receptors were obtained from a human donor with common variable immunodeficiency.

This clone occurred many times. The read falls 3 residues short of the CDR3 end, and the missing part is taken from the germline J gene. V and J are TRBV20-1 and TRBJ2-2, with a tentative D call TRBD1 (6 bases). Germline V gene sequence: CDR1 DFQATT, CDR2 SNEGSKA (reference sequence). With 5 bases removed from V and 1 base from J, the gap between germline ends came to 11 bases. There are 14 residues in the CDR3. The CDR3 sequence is CSAAGTRNTGELFF. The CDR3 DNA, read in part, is TGCAGTGCTGCTGGGACAAGGAACACCGGGGAG.

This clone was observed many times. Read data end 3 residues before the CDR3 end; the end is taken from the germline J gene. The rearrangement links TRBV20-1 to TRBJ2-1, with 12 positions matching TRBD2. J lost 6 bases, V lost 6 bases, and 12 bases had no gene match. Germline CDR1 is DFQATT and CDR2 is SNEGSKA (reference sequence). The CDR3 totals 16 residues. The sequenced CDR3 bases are TGCAGTGCCATCCGCTCTAGCGGGAGGGCCCTCAATGAG. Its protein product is CSAIRSSGRALNE. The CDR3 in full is CSAIRSSGRALNEQFF.

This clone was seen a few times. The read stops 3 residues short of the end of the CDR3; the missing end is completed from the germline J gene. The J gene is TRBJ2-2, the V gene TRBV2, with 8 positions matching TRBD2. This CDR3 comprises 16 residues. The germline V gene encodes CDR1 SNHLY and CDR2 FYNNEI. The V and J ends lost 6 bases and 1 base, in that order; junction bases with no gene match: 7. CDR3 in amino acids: CASSPTSGKNTGELFF. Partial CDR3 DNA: TGTGCCAGCAGCCCAACTAGCGGAAAGAACACCGGGGAG.

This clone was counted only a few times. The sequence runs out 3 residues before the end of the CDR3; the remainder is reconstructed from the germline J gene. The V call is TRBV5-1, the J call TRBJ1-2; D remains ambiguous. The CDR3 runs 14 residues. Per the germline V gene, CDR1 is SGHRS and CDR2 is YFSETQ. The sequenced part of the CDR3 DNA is TGCGCCAGCAGCTTGGAAACCGCTGTTCGGTTT. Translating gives CASSLETAVRF. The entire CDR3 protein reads CASSLETAVRFYTF.

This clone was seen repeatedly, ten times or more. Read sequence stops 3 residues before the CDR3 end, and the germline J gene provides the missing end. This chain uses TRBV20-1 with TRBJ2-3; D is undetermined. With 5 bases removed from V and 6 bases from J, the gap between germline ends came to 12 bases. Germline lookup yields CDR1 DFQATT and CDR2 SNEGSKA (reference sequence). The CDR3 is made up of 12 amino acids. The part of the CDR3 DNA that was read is TGCAGTGCTCCCTGGGTCGGGGATACG. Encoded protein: CSAPWVGDT. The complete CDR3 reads CSAPWVGDTQYF.

The CDR3 loop is CASSQSTGGEFGELFF. CDR3 bases read: TGTGCCAGCAGCCAATCTACAGGGGGCGAATTCGGGGAG. This chain connects TRBV16 to TRBJ2-2; TRBD1 aligns across 9 bases. The read falls 3 residues short of the CDR3 end, and the missing part is taken from the germline J gene. V dropped 0 bases and J dropped 7; count of bases not matched to a gene: 6. Germline CDR1 and CDR2: KGHSY and FQNENV. The CDR3 runs 16 residues.

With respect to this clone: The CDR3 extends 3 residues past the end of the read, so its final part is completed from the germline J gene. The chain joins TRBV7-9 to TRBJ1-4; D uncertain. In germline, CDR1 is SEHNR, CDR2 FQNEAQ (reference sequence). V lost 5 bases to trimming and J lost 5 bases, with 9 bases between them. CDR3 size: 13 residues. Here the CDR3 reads CASSPRVNEKLFF. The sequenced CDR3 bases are TGTGCCAGCAGCCCGAGGGTAAATGAAAAA.

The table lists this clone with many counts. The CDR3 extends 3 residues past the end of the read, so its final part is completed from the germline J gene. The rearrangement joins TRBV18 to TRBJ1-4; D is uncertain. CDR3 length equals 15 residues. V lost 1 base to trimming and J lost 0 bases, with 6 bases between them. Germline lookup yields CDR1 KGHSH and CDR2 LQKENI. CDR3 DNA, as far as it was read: TGTGCCAGCTCACCACAAACAGCAACTAATGAAAAA. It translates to CASSPQTATNEK. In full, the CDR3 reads CASSPQTATNEKLFF.

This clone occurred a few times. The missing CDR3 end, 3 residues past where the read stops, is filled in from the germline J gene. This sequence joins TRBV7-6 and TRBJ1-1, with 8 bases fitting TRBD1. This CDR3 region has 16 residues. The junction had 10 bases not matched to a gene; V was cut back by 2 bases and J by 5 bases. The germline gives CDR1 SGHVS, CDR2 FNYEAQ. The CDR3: CASSLIPGQGKTEAFF. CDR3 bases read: TGTGCCAGCAGCTTAATCCCAGGACAGGGTAAGACTGAA.